This is a list of T cell receptor beta chains from one sample in a study of Graves' ophthalmopathy and Graves' hyperthyroidism. TCRdb used MiXCR to reprocess the multiplex PCR reads, holding one entry per CDR3 protein. The sample lists 450,000 or so distinct CDR3 sequences, over 13% occurring once. Sequencing used blood. The receptors come from a woman in her thirties with Graves' ophthalmopathy. CDR3s include the opening cysteine and the closing phenylalanine or tryptophan. Each record gives: J gene, D gene, V gene, clone size, CDR3 protein, CDR3 DNA. The D gene is left open where the match is weak. Not every row has a clone size; where given, it reads once, few, many or a size class.

>TRBJ2-2|.|TRBV6-5|many
CASSYRPAPRELFF
TGTGCCAGCAGTTACCGGCCTGCACCACGGGAGCTGTTTTTT
>TRBJ2-5|.|TRBV28|many
CASSRYRSTQYF
TGTGCCAGCAGTCGTTATAGGAGTACCCAGTACTTC
>TRBJ2-7|TRBD2|TRBV29-1|.
CSVESVGGRYEQYF
TGCAGCGTTGAATCCGTGGGAGGGCGTTACGAGCAGTACTTC
>TRBJ2-3|TRBD2|TRBV29-1|.
CSVEVAGYSTDTQYF
TGCAGCGTTGAAGTAGCGGGGTATAGCACAGATACGCAGTATTTT
>TRBJ1-1|.|TRBV7-8|.
CASSLGRAYTEAFF
TGTGCCAGCAGCTTGGGCAGGGCGTACACTGAAGCTTTCTTT
>TRBJ1-3|.|TRBV7-9|.
CASSSRTDSGNTIYF
TGTGCCAGCAGCTCTAGGACGGACTCTGGAAACACCATATATTTT
>TRBJ1-2|.|TRBV4-1|many
CASSQDRLYGYTF
TGCGCCAGCAGCCAAGACCGGCTCTATGGCTACACCTTC
>TRBJ2-7|TRBD2|TRBV28|many
CASSPPGLARVGEQYF
TGTGCCAGCAGTCCCCCGGGACTAGCGAGGGTAGGCGAGCAGTACTTC
>TRBJ2-7|TRBD2|TRBV2|few
CASSIGGGIYEQYF
TGTGCCAGCAGTATAGGCGGGGGGATCTACGAGCAGTACTTC
>TRBJ2-2|TRBD1|TRBV12-3/TRBV12-4|many
CASSPGQGFGGELFF
TGTGCCAGCAGTCCGGGACAGGGGTTCGGCGGGGAGCTGTTTTTT
>TRBJ2-7|TRBD2|TRBV15|many
CATSRDPGGLLFNEQYF
TGTGCCACCAGCAGAGATCCGGGAGGGCTTTTGTTCAACGAGCAGTACTTC
>TRBJ2-7|.|TRBV20-1|many
CSAPRTGTYEQYF
TGCAGTGCTCCAAGGACCGGTACCTACGAGCAGTACTTC
>TRBJ2-7|.|TRBV13|.
CASSLGRGVEQYF
TGTGCCAGCAGCTTAGGCCGAGGGGTCGAGCAGTACTTC
>TRBJ1-5|.|TRBV7-2|many
CATGRNNQPQHF
TGTGCCACAGGACGGAACAATCAGCCCCAGCATTTT
>TRBJ1-5|.|TRBV9|many
CASSVGGLDNQPQHF
TGTGCCAGCAGCGTAGGGGGTCTGGATAATCAGCCCCAGCATTTT
>TRBJ1-2|.|TRBV6-1|many
CASRVEGGFGYGYTF
TGTGCCAGCCGTGTGGAAGGGGGGTTTGGCTATGGCTACACCTTC
>TRBJ2-6|.|TRBV6-5|many
CASSYWVGARANVLTF
TGTGCCAGCAGTTACTGGGTGGGAGCGCGGGCCAACGTCCTGACTTTC
>TRBJ2-7|TRBD1|TRBV28|.
CASCGQVASYEQYF
TGTGCCAGCTGTGGACAGGTGGCGTCCTACGAGCAGTACTTC
>TRBJ2-7|.|TRBV3-1|many
CASSRRGSSYEQYF
TGTGCCAGCAGCCGCCGGGGGAGCTCCTACGAGCAGTACTTC
>TRBJ2-5|TRBD2|TRBV6-1|.
CASSQIRTSGQETQYF
TGTGCCAGCAGCCAAATTCGCACTAGCGGGCAAGAGACCCAGTACTTC
>TRBJ2-7|TRBD2|TRBV11-2|many
CASRSQREGRYEQYF
TGTGCCAGCAGATCCCAGCGGGAGGGCCGCTACGAGCAGTACTTC
>TRBJ1-5|.|TRBV12-3/TRBV12-4|many
CASSLGVNQPQHF
TGCGCCAGCAGCTTGGGGGTTAATCAGCCCCAGCATTTT
>TRBJ2-2|.|TRBV28|many
CASSSSLDVTGTGELFF
TGTGCCAGCAGTTCCTCCCTAGATGTAACGGGCACCGGGGAGCTGTTTTTT
>TRBJ2-5|.|TRBV29-1|many
CSVVPEGETQYF
TGCAGCGTTGTCCCAGAGGGAGAGACCCAGTACTTC
>TRBJ2-5|.|TRBV6-2/TRBV6-3|many
CASSEVDIQETQYF
TGTGCCAGCAGTGAGGTCGACATCCAAGAGACCCAGTACTTC
>TRBJ1-2|.|TRBV27|many
CASSLQGFQSGGYTF
TGTGCCAGCAGTTTACAGGGTTTCCAGAGTGGGGGCTACACCTTC
>TRBJ2-5|.|TRBV5-1|many
CASSSRAVGELYKETQYF
TGCGCCAGCAGCTCGAGGGCAGTGGGGGAGCTCTATAAGGAGACCCAGTACTTC
>TRBJ1-5|TRBD1|TRBV6-5|many
CASSSFLTGISNQPQHF
TGTGCCAGCAGTTCCTTCCTGACAGGGATTAGCAATCAGCCCCAGCATTTT
>TRBJ2-7|.|TRBV6-2/TRBV6-3|.
CASPHRHCSYEQYF
TGTGCCAGCCCTCACCGGCACTGCTCCTACGAGCAGTACTTC
>TRBJ1-2|.|TRBV2|many
CASSDAAAGMVGYTF
TGTGCCAGCAGTGATGCGGCGGCGGGGATGGTTGGCTACACCTTC
>TRBJ2-7|TRBD2|TRBV7-2|many
CASSRGTSGGDEQYF
TGTGCCAGCAGCCGTGGGACTAGCGGGGGAGACGAGCAGTACTTC
>TRBJ2-2|.|TRBV5-1|many
CASSDTGQLTGELFF
TGCGCCAGCAGCGACACCGGACAGCTCACCGGGGAGCTGTTTTTT
>TRBJ2-7|.|TRBV28|many
CASSSIDRFPCEQYF
TGTGCCAGCAGTTCTATAGACAGGTTCCCCTGCGAGCAGTACTTC
>TRBJ2-2|TRBD1|TRBV7-8|many
CASSRGQGASTGELFF
TGTGCCAGCAGCAGGGGACAGGGGGCGTCCACCGGGGAGCTGTTTTTT
>TRBJ1-5|.|TRBV6-1|many
CASSQPYDGGQPQHF
TGTGCCAGCAGTCAACCTTACGACGGGGGCCAGCCCCAGCATTTT
>TRBJ2-7|TRBD2|TRBV7-3|many
CASSSRLAGLDEQYF
TGTGCCAGCAGCTCGAGACTAGCGGGACTGGACGAGCAGTACTTC
>TRBJ2-7|TRBD2|TRBV4-1|many
CASSQRSLAGSHEQYF
TGCGCCAGCAGCCAAAGGTCCCTAGCGGGAAGCCACGAGCAGTACTTC
>TRBJ2-7|.|TRBV28|many
CASSPEARSRDEQYF
TGTGCCAGCAGTCCCGAGGCCAGGTCTCGGGACGAGCAGTACTTC
>TRBJ2-5|TRBD1|TRBV5-6|.
CASSLGHRGNRETQYF
TGTGCCAGCAGCTTGGGGCACAGGGGGAACAGGGAGACCCAGTACTTC
>TRBJ2-7|TRBD2|TRBV2|many
CASSVETSGIGYEQYF
TGTGCCAGCAGCGTTGAGACTAGCGGGATTGGCTACGAGCAGTACTTC
>TRBJ1-1|TRBD1|TRBV12-3/TRBV12-4|many
CASTFGTAHTEAFF
TGTGCCAGCACCTTCGGGACAGCCCACACTGAAGCTTTCTTT
>TRBJ1-6|.|TRBV5-5|many
CASSLRQANSPLHF
TGTGCCAGCAGCTTGCGACAGGCCAATTCACCCCTCCACTTT
>TRBJ1-1|.|TRBV10-2|many
CASSEGVKGWTEAFF
TGCGCCAGCAGTGAAGGTGTGAAGGGTTGGACTGAAGCTTTCTTT
>TRBJ2-7|TRBD2|TRBV12-3/TRBV12-4|many
CASSSHRTSGFNEQYF
TGTGCCAGCAGCTCCCACCGGACTAGCGGGTTCAACGAGCAGTACTTC
>TRBJ2-7|.|TRBV5-1|many
CASSLSLRYEQYF
TGCGCCAGCAGCTTGTCCCTACGATACGAGCAGTACTTC
>TRBJ2-7|TRBD2|TRBV2|many
CASRNRGLAGTYEQYF
TGTGCCAGCAGAAACCGGGGCCTAGCGGGAACCTACGAGCAGTACTTC
>TRBJ1-5|.|TRBV28|many
CASSLLGPQPQHF
TGTGCCAGCAGTTTATTGGGTCCTCAGCCCCAGCATTTT
>TRBJ2-2|.|TRBV7-2|many
CASSFTQNTGELFF
TGTGCCAGCAGCTTCACGCAGAACACCGGGGAGCTGTTTTTT
>TRBJ1-2|TRBD1|TRBV5-1|many
CASSLRTGTGDGYGYTF
TGCGCCAGCAGCTTGAGGACCGGGACAGGGGATGGCTATGGCTACACCTTC
>TRBJ1-1|.|TRBV9|many
CASSVELTGSTEAFF
TGTGCCAGCAGCGTAGAATTAACAGGGAGTACTGAAGCTTTCTTT
>TRBJ2-7|.|TRBV12-3/TRBV12-4|few
CASSRGHPQEQYF
TGTGCCAGCAGCCGGGGACATCCGCAGGAGCAGTACTTC
>TRBJ2-7|.|TRBV7-2|many
CASSLALGQSGEQYF
TGTGCCAGCAGCTTAGCATTAGGCCAGTCAGGCGAGCAGTACTTC
>TRBJ1-1|.|TRBV6-1|many
CASSDKAGIMKAFF
TGTGCCAGCAGTGACAAGGCAGGAATTATGAAAGCTTTCTTT
>TRBJ1-1|.|TRBV2|many
CASGAAGGHTEAFF
TGTGCCAGCGGGGCGGCGGGGGGACACACTGAAGCTTTCTTT
>TRBJ2-2|.|TRBV12-3/TRBV12-4|many
CASSLFSGGELFF
TGTGCCAGCAGTTTATTTTCTGGCGGGGAGCTGTTTTTT
>TRBJ2-6|.|TRBV28|many
CASSLGGSFLSGANVLTF
TGTGCCAGCAGTTTAGGAGGTTCTTTCCTCTCTGGGGCCAACGTCCTGACTTTC